The 27 T cell receptor beta chains below were found in one sample sequenced in a study of cytomegalovirus exposure and HLA in healthy donors. 60 Vbeta and 13 Jbeta primers were used in PCR. Profiled with immunoSEQ multiplex PCR; TCRdb holds only in-frame clones, not every one. The sample consists of 95,000 to 150,000 clones, around 69% of them appearing once. Sequenced: PBMCs. The receptors shown here come from a woman aged 35 to 49 in good health and CMV-seropositive.

This chain's CDR3 is CASRLQGGGETQYF. CDR3 coding DNA: TGTGCCAGCAGACTTCAGGGGGGCGGGGAGACCCAGTACTTC. The chain has TRBV27 and TRBJ2-5, with D perhaps TRBD1 (7 bases). Trimming removed 6 bases at V and 5 bases at J, with 16 bases between. CDR3 size: 14 residues. The germline gives CDR1 MNHEY, CDR2 SMNVEV (reference sequence).

This clone has just a few counts. The chain joins TRBV28 to TRBJ1-3; the D is unclear. Germline V gene sequence: CDR1 MDHEN, CDR2 SYDVKM. The ends were cut back, 7 bases at V and 1 base at J, with 11 bases in the middle. This CDR3 contains 14 residues. The CDR3 sequence is CASIEAKSGNTIYF. Here the CDR3 DNA reads TGTGCCAGCATTGAAGCAAAGTCTGGAAACACCATATATTTT.

The chain couples TRBV27 to TRBJ1-1; 7 bases align to TRBD1. CDR1 MNHEY and CDR2 SMNVEV come from the germline V gene (reference sequence). The CDR3 totals 12 residues. V gave up 6 bases and J gave up 10 bases; unmatched junction bases: 8. The CDR3 protein is CASSGPGQRAFF. CDR3 nucleotides: TGTGCCAGCAGCGGACCGGGACAGAGAGCTTTCTTT.

CDR3 DNA sequence: TGTGCCAGCTCCCGGGACAGCAATTCCTACGAGCAGTACTTC. Protein: CASSRDSNSYEQYF. The J gene is TRBJ2-7, the V gene TRBV11-3; the match to TRBD1 covers 7 bases. The CDR3 sequence is 14 residues long. Germline loops: CDR1 SGHNT, CDR2 YENEEA. The V and J ends lost 8 bases and 1 base, in that order; junction bases with no gene match: 8.

This rearrangement joins TRBV19 to TRBJ2-7, with TRBD2 matching over 7 bases. J lost 7 bases, V lost 0 bases, and 12 bases had no gene match. CDR1 is LNHDA, CDR2 SQIVND, per germline (reference sequence). This CDR3 has 16 amino acids. In DNA form, the CDR3 reads TGTGCCAGTAGTATAGATTGGGGGGGAACCCTTTTTGAGCAGTACTTC. Translation gives CASSIDWGGTLFEQYF.

The genes are TRBV9 and TRBJ2-3; 10 bases agree with TRBD2. The germline CDR1 and CDR2 sequences are SGDLS and YYNGEE. V trimming: 0 bases; J trimming: 6 bases; junction bases outside the gene matches: 4. This CDR3 spans 15 amino acids. CDR3 sequence reads: CASSVVGTSDDTQYF. In nucleotides, the CDR3 is TGTGCCAGCAGCGTAGTTGGGACTAGCGACGATACGCAGTATTTT. The whole variable domain, filled in from reference TRBV9 and TRBJ2-3, reads DSGVTQTPKHLITATGQRVTLRCSPRSGDLSVYWYQQSLDQGLQFLIQYYNGEERAKGNILERFSAQQFPDLHSELNLSSLELGDSALYFCASSVVGTSDDTQYFGPGTRLTVL.

This chain links TRBV19 with TRBJ2-7; 7 bases line up with TRBD2. The CDR3 loop spans 16 amino acids. CDR1 is LNHDA, CDR2 SQIVND, per germline (reference sequence). With V trimmed by 3 bases and J by 4 bases, 12 bases remained unmatched. CDR3 loop: CASSIPVGRRVYEQYF. The CDR3 nucleotides read TGTGCCAGTAGTATCCCGGTCGGGAGGCGGGTTTACGAGCAGTACTTC.

V and J are TRBV7-9 and TRBJ1-6; the match to TRBD1 covers 7 bases. The CDR3 is 14 amino acids. Trimming at V came to 6 bases and at J to 9 bases, leaving 8 bases not matched to a gene. Germline loops: CDR1 SEHNR, CDR2 FQNEAQ (reference sequence). The CDR3 region is CASSSQGQVSPLHF. DNA for the CDR3: TGTGCCAGCAGTTCACAGGGGCAGGTTTCACCCCTCCACTTT.

This chain joins TRBV5-5 and TRBJ2-7; D unresolved. CDR1 and CDR2 (germline): SGHKS, YYEKEE (reference sequence). Trimming removed 2 bases from V and 4 bases from J, with 16 bases in between. This CDR3 contains 15 residues. DNA for the CDR3: TGTGCCAGCAGCTTTCACCGGCGTTTGGAGTACGAGCAGTACTTC. Encoded protein: CASSFHRRLEYEQYF.

The chain carries TRBV11-2 and TRBJ2-5; TRBD2 matches at 9 bases. Germline V CDR1 and CDR2: SGHAT, FQNNGV. There are 14 residues in the CDR3. The V gene end was trimmed by 5 bases and the J gene end by 2 bases; junction bases not matched to a gene: 3. The DNA of the CDR3 is TGTGCCAGCAGCGCGCTAGCGGGACAAGAGACCCAGTACTTC. Amino acids: CASSALAGQETQYF.

The chain links TRBV12-5 to TRBJ1-6, with D tentatively TRBD1 (6 bases). Trimming took off 5 bases at V and 6 bases at J, with 11 bases between the two ends. Germline lookup yields CDR1 LGHNT and CDR2 FRNRAP. This CDR3 contains 14 residues. CDR3 coding DNA: TGTGCTAGTGGTCTCCAGGGGATTAATTCACCCCTCCACTTT. Translating gives CASGLQGINSPLHF.

CDR3 residues: CASSRIGDSPNYGYTF. CDR3 nucleotides: TGTGCCAGCAGCCGGATCGGGGACAGCCCTAACTATGGCTACACCTTC. The chain couples TRBV4-2 to TRBJ1-2, with 7 positions matching TRBD1. The CDR3 consists of 16 residues. The germline V gene has CDR1 LGHNA and CDR2 YNFKEQ. The V segment lost 4 bases and the J segment 0 bases; nucleotides outside the gene matches: 8.

The rearrangement joins TRBV9 to TRBJ1-2; 11 nucleotides line up with TRBD1. The germline V gene has CDR1 SGDLS and CDR2 YYNGEE. V gave up 3 bases and J gave up 4 bases; unmatched junction bases: 5. The CDR3 runs 15 residues. CDR3 residues: CASSGTGGGGYGYTF. CDR3 bases: TGTGCCAGCAGCGGGACAGGGGGCGGCGGCTATGGCTACACCTTC. Combining the CDR3 with reference TRBV9 and TRBJ1-2 gives the whole variable domain DSGVTQTPKHLITATGQRVTLRCSPRSGDLSVYWYQQSLDQGLQFLIQYYNGEERAKGNILERFSAQQFPDLHSELNLSSLELGDSALYFCASSGTGGGGYGYTFGSGTRLTVV.

The chain uses TRBV2 and TRBJ2-4; tentative D call: TRBD2 (7 bases). Germline V gene data show CDR1 as SNHLY and CDR2 as FYNNEI. Trimming cost V 6 bases and J 2 bases, with 17 bases left between them. There are 16 residues in the CDR3. The CDR3 here is CASRGGGASSKNIQYF. The CDR3 DNA reads as TGTGCCAGCAGGGGAGGGGGTGCTTCCTCCAAAAACATTCAGTACTTC.

The chain uses TRBV9 and TRBJ2-1, with TRBD2 matching over 9 bases. Germline CDR1 is SGDLS and CDR2 is YYNGEE. V shed 0 bases and J 5 bases; nucleotides not matched to a gene: 3. The CDR3 extends over 15 amino acids. As DNA, the CDR3 is TGTGCCAGCAGCGTAGTGTCTAGCGGGAACAATGAGCAGTTCTTC. Its translation: CASSVVSSGNNEQFF.

V usage is TRBV29-1 and J usage is TRBJ2-7; 12 bases match TRBD2. V dropped 3 bases and J dropped 1; count of bases not matched to a gene: 4. The CDR3 covers 15 residues. Per germline, CDR1 SQVTM and CDR2 ANQGSEA. For the CDR3, the DNA is TGCAGCGTTGAGTGGACTAGCGGGACTTCCTACGAGCAGTACTTC. Amino acids: CSVEWTSGTSYEQYF.

V gene TRBV6-1 combines with J gene TRBJ1-2, with D uncertain. The V end was cut by 2 bases, the J end by 3 bases, with 10 bases between. The CDR3 contains 14 residues. Germline V gene data show CDR1 as MNHNS and CDR2 as SASEGT. As DNA, the CDR3 is TGTGCCAGCAGTGAAAACTGGGGAGACTATGGCTACACCTTC. It is translated as CASSENWGDYGYTF.

The chain combines TRBV25-1 with TRBJ2-2, with TRBD1 matching 7 bases. The germline V gene encodes CDR1 MGHDK and CDR2 SYGVNS. The CDR3 covers 15 residues. V shed 4 bases and J 4 bases; nucleotides not matched to a gene: 6. The CDR3 region has the DNA TGTGCCAGCAGTGGACTGACAGGGACCACCGGGGAGCTGTTTTTT. It codes for CASSGLTGTTGELFF.

The CDR3 DNA sequence: TGTGCCACCAGCAGAGATCCCTCGGTGGATCAGCCCCAGCATTTT. This sequence encodes CATSRDPSVDQPQHF. This chain uses TRBV15 with TRBJ1-5; D not certain. Germline CDR1 reads LNHNV; CDR2 reads YYDKDF (reference sequence). The V end was cut by 0 bases, the J end by 5 bases, with 11 bases between. The CDR3 spans 15 residues.

This sequence joins TRBV18 and TRBJ2-3; TRBD1 agrees at 7 bases. This CDR3 is built from 17 residues. Germline lookup yields CDR1 KGHSH and CDR2 LQKENI. V shed 3 bases, J shed 0 bases, and the junction held 9 bases outside the gene matches. In DNA, the CDR3 is TGTGCCAGCTCACCGTGGAGACAGGGCGCTAGCACAGATACGCAGTATTTT. Protein sequence: CASSPWRQGASTDTQYF.

The chain is built from TRBV28 and TRBJ1-2; unclear D gene. The CDR3 has 14 residues. Trimming took 5 bases from V and 7 from J, leaving 17 bases between them. The germline V gene encodes CDR1 MDHEN and CDR2 SYDVKM. The CDR3 DNA reads TGTGCCAGCAGTACATTTCCGGGTCGCCCTGGCTACACCTTC. It encodes CASSTFPGRPGYTF.

V usage is TRBV6-5 and J usage is TRBJ1-1; D is unresolved. The V end lost 6 bases, the J end lost 1 base, and 9 bases lay between the germline ends. The CDR3 extends over 13 amino acids. Per germline, CDR1 MNHEY and CDR2 SVGAGI. The CDR3, as DNA: TGTGCCAGCAGACCGCGAAAGAACACTGAAGCTTTCTTT. As protein: CASRPRKNTEAFF.

V is TRBV5-1 and J is TRBJ1-2, with 8 nucleotides matching TRBD1. Germline CDR1 is SGHRS and CDR2 is YFSETQ. CDR3 length: 14 amino acids. The J segment lost 4 bases and the V segment lost 5 bases, leaving 7 bases of the junction unmatched. The CDR3 nucleotides are TGCGCCAGCAGTCAGGGGGCGCCGGGCTATGGCTACACCTTC. Translating it yields CASSQGAPGYGYTF.

The CDR3 protein is CASSLTFDTVNTGELFF. CDR3 bases: TGTGCCAGCAGCTTAACGTTCGACACGGTTAACACCGGGGAGCTGTTTTTT. The chain recombines TRBV7-3 with TRBJ2-2; D is undetermined. V dropped 0 bases and J dropped 2 bases, with 13 bases sitting between them. There are 17 residues in the CDR3. Germline CDR1 reads SGHTA; CDR2 reads FQGTGA.

This clone has a single count. The DNA for the CDR3 is TGTGCCAGCAGAAGTGGTGGACTAGCGGGCAATGAGCAGTTCTTC. Protein product: CASRSGGLAGNEQFF. The genes are TRBV6-6 and TRBJ2-1; 11 positions agree with TRBD2. CDR3 size: 15 residues. Germline V gene lookup returns CDR1 MNHNY and CDR2 SVGAGI (reference sequence). V dropped 6 bases and J dropped 6; count of bases not matched to a gene: 7.

The chain uses TRBV5-1 and TRBJ2-1; TRBD2 aligns across 9 bases. Per the germline V gene, CDR1 is SGHRS and CDR2 is YFSETQ. With V trimmed by 0 bases and J by 2 bases, 6 bases remained unmatched. The CDR3 sequence is 17 residues long. CDR3 region: CASSLVSGGPPYNEQFF. The CDR3 coding sequence is TGCGCCAGCAGCTTGGTTAGCGGGGGTCCCCCCTACAATGAGCAGTTCTTC.

The chain combines TRBV14 with TRBJ2-7; TRBD2 matches 10 bases. The CDR3 spans 14 residues. Germline V gives CDR1 SGHDN, CDR2 FVKESK. V gave up 2 bases and J gave up 7 bases; unmatched junction bases: 5. The CDR3 coding sequence is TGTGCCAGCAGCCAAAGCGGGAGGGCCAGGGAGCAGTACTTC. This gives the protein CASSQSGRAREQYF.